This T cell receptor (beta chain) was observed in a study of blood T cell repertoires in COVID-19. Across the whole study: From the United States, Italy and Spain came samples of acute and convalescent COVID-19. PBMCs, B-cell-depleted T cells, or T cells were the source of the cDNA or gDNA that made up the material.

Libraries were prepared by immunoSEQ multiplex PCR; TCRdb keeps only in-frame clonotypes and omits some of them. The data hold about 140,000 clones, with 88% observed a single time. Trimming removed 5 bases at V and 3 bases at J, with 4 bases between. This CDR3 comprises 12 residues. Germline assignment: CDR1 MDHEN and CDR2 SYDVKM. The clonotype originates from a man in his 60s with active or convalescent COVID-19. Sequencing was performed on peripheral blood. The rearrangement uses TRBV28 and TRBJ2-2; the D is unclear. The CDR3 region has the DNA TGTGCCAGCAGTACTTACACCGGGGAGCTGTTTTTT. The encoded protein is CASSTYTGELFF.